Listed below are T cell receptor beta chains from one sample, sequenced in a study of cytomegalovirus exposure and HLA in healthy donors. Libraries were prepared by immunoSEQ multiplex PCR; TCRdb keeps only in-frame clonotypes and omits some of them. This sample carries 100,000 to 120,000 clones, about 92% of them seen once, and the ten largest clones take around 1.9%. Sequencing was done on a sample of PBMCs. The receptors were gathered from a woman younger than 30 in good health and CMV-seronegative. The CDR3 runs from the conserved cysteine through the conserved F or W. D genes are given only for firm matches. Clone size is shown for a subset of rows, as once, few, many or a class of expanded clone.

J gene	V gene	clone size	D gene	CDR3 protein	CDR3 DNA
TRBJ2-7	TRBV28	-	-	CASSLLGGQTRDEQYF	TGTGCCAGCAGTTTATTGGGTGGGCAGACCAGGGACGAGCAGTACTTC
TRBJ2-1	TRBV9	-	TRBD2	CASSDPGGWSSYNEQFF	TGTGCCAGCAGCGACCCGGGAGGATGGAGCTCCTACAATGAGCAGTTCTTC
TRBJ2-7	TRBV5-4	-	TRBD2	CASSLGSGGAFYEQYF	TGTGCCAGCAGCTTAGGTAGCGGGGGGGCCTTCTACGAGCAGTACTTC
TRBJ2-2	TRBV5-1	-	TRBD2	CASSPGLVAGELFF	TGCGCCAGCAGCCCGGGACTAGTTGCCGGGGAGCTGTTTTTT
TRBJ1-5	TRBV6-5	-	-	CASSRTDNQPQHF	TGTGCCAGCAGCCGGACAGACAATCAGCCCCAGCATTTT
TRBJ1-1	TRBV28	-	TRBD1	CASREDRGAFF	TGTGCCAGCAGAGAAGACAGGGGAGCTTTCTTT
TRBJ2-4	TRBV19	-	TRBD2	CASSTPLREKNIQYF	TGTGCCAGTAGTACCCCCCTGCGGGAGAAAAACATTCAGTACTTC
TRBJ1-5	TRBV27	-	-	CASSSNSNQPQHF	TGTGCCAGCAGTTCTAATAGCAATCAGCCCCAGCATTTT
TRBJ1-1	TRBV27	-	-	CASSSDSWNTEAFF	TGTGCCAGCAGTTCTGACAGTTGGAACACTGAAGCTTTCTTT
TRBJ2-2	TRBV5-4	-	-	CASSLSAVNTGELFF	TGTGCCAGCAGCTTGTCGGCGGTGAACACCGGGGAGCTGTTTTTT
TRBJ2-5	TRBV7-6	-	-	CASSSRQGQETQYF	TGTGCCAGCAGCTCCCGGCAGGGACAAGAGACCCAGTACTTC
TRBJ2-3	TRBV29-1	-	TRBD2	CSGTLGAGGTDTQYF	TGCAGCGGTACTCTTGGAGCGGGGGGCACAGATACGCAGTATTTT
TRBJ2-7	TRBV27	-	-	CASSLEAGASYEQYF	TGTGCCAGCAGTTTGGAAGCGGGCGCTTCCTACGAGCAGTACTTC
TRBJ1-1	TRBV28	-	TRBD1	CASSSTGGEGTEAFF	TGTGCCAGCAGTTCAACAGGGGGCGAGGGCACTGAAGCTTTCTTT
TRBJ2-3	TRBV11-2	-	-	CASSSLTEGDTQYF	TGTGCCAGCAGCTCATTAACTGAGGGAGATACGCAGTATTTT
TRBJ2-7	TRBV7-6	few	-	CASSSAKSEQYF	TGTGCCAGCAGCTCCGCGAAGAGCGAGCAGTACTTC
TRBJ2-3	TRBV6-5	-	TRBD1	CASRKQGASTDTQYF	TGTGCCAGCAGAAAACAGGGGGCCAGCACAGATACGCAGTATTTT
TRBJ1-1	TRBV6-6	-	-	CASSRGGEAFF	TGTGCCAGCAGTCGGGGAGGCGAAGCTTTCTTT
TRBJ1-2	TRBV4-3	-	-	CASSQGHQINDGYTF	TGCGCCAGCAGCCAAGGACATCAGATCAACGATGGCTACACCTTC
TRBJ2-3	TRBV28	-	-	CASNSLGRGATDTQYF	TGTGCCAGCAACTCCCTCGGCAGGGGGGCCACAGATACGCAGTATTTT
TRBJ1-1	TRBV28	once	-	CASRVAMPGRTNTEAFF	TGTGCCAGCAGAGTAGCTATGCCAGGGAGGACAAACACTGAAGCTTTCTTT
TRBJ1-1	TRBV19	-	TRBD1	CASSRDRWGTEAFF	TGTGCCAGTAGTCGGGACAGGTGGGGCACTGAAGCTTTCTTT